Following are 23 T cell receptor beta chains from one sample sequenced in a study of cytomegalovirus exposure and HLA in healthy donors. Vbeta (60) and Jbeta (13) primers were used in the PCR. Data came from immunoSEQ multiplex PCR; TCRdb stores just in-frame clones and leaves some out. The sample holds about 89,000 clones, less than 85% seen once. Sequences were obtained from PBMCs. The receptor set was obtained from a middle-aged man in good health and CMV-seropositive.

V and J are TRBV30 and TRBJ1-5; D unresolved. This CDR3 contains 13 residues. Germline V gene lookup returns CDR1 GTSNPN and CDR2 SVGIG (reference sequence). Trimming took 1 base from V and 6 from J, leaving 10 bases between them. CDR3 nucleotides: TGTGCCTGGAGTGAGTCGGGTTTTCAGCCCCAGCATTTT. Protein product: CAWSESGFQPQHF.

Here the CDR3 reads CASTETGEGYGYTF. The CDR3 region has the DNA TGTGCCAGCACCGAGACAGGGGAGGGCTATGGCTACACCTTC. The chain employs TRBV28 and TRBJ1-2; 8 bases match TRBD1. CDR3 length: 14 amino acids. The germline V gene encodes CDR1 MDHEN and CDR2 SYDVKM. V dropped 7 bases and J dropped 4; count of bases not matched to a gene: 8.

The rearrangement links TRBV5-6 to TRBJ2-7, with 8 nucleotides matching TRBD1. The germline CDR1 and CDR2 sequences are SGHDT and YYEEEE. The CDR3 is made up of 16 amino acids. The junction had 7 bases not matched to a gene; V was cut back by 2 bases and J by 0 bases. The CDR3 DNA follows: TGTGCCAGCAGCTTAAGACAGGGGAGGAGCTCCTACGAGCAGTACTTC. Residues: CASSLRQGRSSYEQYF.

This chain connects TRBV27 to TRBJ2-5, with 11 nucleotides matching TRBD2. Germline CDR1 is MNHEY and CDR2 is SMNVEV (reference sequence). The V segment lost 6 bases and the J segment 4 bases; nucleotides outside the gene matches: 7. The CDR3 covers 15 residues. The CDR3 region is CASRLAGGPRETQYF. CDR3 coding DNA: TGTGCCAGCAGATTAGCGGGGGGGCCCCGAGAGACCCAGTACTTC.

The CDR3 nucleotides read TGTGCCAGCAGCTTAGGTGGACAGGGGGAAGAGACCCAGTACTTC. Translation gives CASSLGGQGEETQYF. This chain connects TRBV5-6 to TRBJ2-5; TRBD1 matches 10 bases. J was trimmed by 3 bases and V by 2 bases; bases with no gene match: 4. This CDR3 is built from 15 residues. Germline CDR1 is SGHDT and CDR2 is YYEEEE.

The J gene is TRBJ1-2, the V gene TRBV14; the match to TRBD1 covers 9 bases. After removal of 0 bases from V and 7 bases from J, the junction contained 9 bases not matched to a gene. CDR1 SGHDN and CDR2 FVKESK come from the germline V gene. The CDR3 totals 16 residues. CDR3 coding DNA: TGTGCCAGCAGCCAAGATCATCTTAACAGGGGGCTTGGCTACACCTTC. Residues: CASSQDHLNRGLGYTF.

The chain recombines TRBV2 with TRBJ1-5, with 7 bases matching TRBD1. This CDR3 region has 12 residues. Germline loops: CDR1 SNHLY, CDR2 FYNNEI. Unmatched junction bases numbered 5, after V lost 4 bases and J lost 11 bases. CDR3 region: CASSVEGQTQHF. As DNA, the CDR3 is TGTGCCAGCAGTGTAGAGGGACAGACCCAGCATTTT.

The chain has TRBV30 and TRBJ1-1; D gene ambiguous. The CDR3 spans 12 residues. Trimming shortened V by 7 bases and J by 5 bases, and 14 bases separated the two germline ends. CDR1 and CDR2 from the germline V gene are GTSNPN and SVGIG (reference sequence). In DNA, the CDR3 is TGTGCCTCTAAGGGAGCGTGGACTGAAGCTTTCTTT. Residues: CASKGAWTEAFF. Variable domain in full (rest from reference TRBV30 and TRBJ1-1): SQTIHQWPATLVQPVGSPLSLECTVEGTSNPNLYWYRQAAGRGLQLLFYSVGIGQISSEVPQNLSASRPQDRQFILSSKKLLLSDSGFYLCASKGAWTEAFFGQGTRLTVV.

The rearrangement uses TRBV28 and TRBJ1-1, with D tentatively TRBD1 (6 bases). This CDR3 spans 14 amino acids. Germline V gene lookup returns CDR1 MDHEN and CDR2 SYDVKM. V was shortened by 6 bases and J by 0 bases, with 11 bases between the two germline ends. The CDR3 reads CASSTGTLNTEAFF. CDR3 in DNA: TGTGCCAGCAGCACCGGGACACTGAACACTGAAGCTTTCTTT.

As for this clone: One end of the junction does not line up with germline, which may come from a read error. This chain connects TRBV7-7 to TRBJ2-2; 12 positions agree with TRBD1. Looked up from germline, CDR1 is SSHAT and CDR2 is FNYEAQ (reference sequence). The CDR3 is made up of 16 amino acids. The CDR3 nucleotides are TGTGCTAGCAGCTTCGCCGGGACAGGGGGCTTCGGGGAGCTGTTTTTT. Translating it yields CASSFAGTGGFGELFF.

V gene TRBV11-2 combines with J gene TRBJ2-5, with a weak D call TRBD2 (5 bases). This CDR3 is 13 amino acids long. Per germline, CDR1 SGHAT and CDR2 FQNNGV. Trimming pared 3 bases from V and 7 bases from J, leaving 12 bases between. CDR3 protein: CASSFSDRGTQYF. The CDR3 DNA reads as TGTGCCAGCAGCTTCTCGGACCGGGGGACCCAGTACTTC. The full variable domain, with the rest looked up from reference TRBV11-2 and TRBJ2-5, is EAGVAQSPRYKIIEKRQSVAFWCNPISGHATLYWYQQILGQGPKLLIQFQNNGVVDDSQLPKDRFSAERLKGVDSTLKIQPAKLEDSAVYLCASSFSDRGTQYFGPGTRLLVL.

The V gene is TRBV6-6, the J gene TRBJ1-4; TRBD1 aligns across 9 bases. V trimming: 2 bases; J trimming: 5 bases; junction bases outside the gene matches: 3. This CDR3 is built from 15 residues. Germline CDR1 reads MNHNY; CDR2 reads SVGAGI (reference sequence). Here the CDR3 reads CASSYGDRENEKLFF. In DNA, the CDR3 is TGTGCCAGCAGTTACGGGGACAGGGAAAATGAAAAACTGTTTTTT.

V usage is TRBV2 and J usage is TRBJ2-1; 15 positions agree with TRBD2. Trimming removed 7 bases from V and 13 bases from J; junction bases left unmatched: 14. Germline CDR1 reads SNHLY; CDR2 reads FYNNEI. The CDR3 sequence is 16 residues long. The CDR3 loop is CASKFGLAGGGGEQFF. The CDR3 coding sequence is TGTGCCAGCAAATTCGGACTAGCGGGGGGGGGAGGGGAACAGTTCTTC.

The V call is TRBV6-1, the J call TRBJ2-6, with unresolved D. Germline CDR1 and CDR2: MNHNS and SASEGT. Deletions cut 2 bases from V and 7 bases from J, with 9 bases between. The CDR3 loop spans 14 amino acids. The CDR3 loop is CASSESLPANVLTF. The CDR3 DNA sequence: TGTGCCAGCAGTGAATCACTACCCGCCAACGTCCTGACTTTC.

Details on this clone: The same CDR3 arises from other DNA sequences in this sample as well. This chain joins TRBV1 and TRBJ1-5. TRBV1 is classified as a pseudogene. The CDR3 is made up of 15 amino acids. In nucleotides, the CDR3 is TGCACCAGCAGCCAAACGCCGACTTATAGTCAGCCCCAGCATTTT. Its protein is CTSSQTPTYSQPQHF.

The V and J genes are TRBV5-1 and TRBJ2-5; TRBD2 aligns across 10 bases. J was trimmed by 4 bases and V by 4 bases; bases with no gene match: 4. This CDR3 has 14 amino acids. Germline CDR1 is SGHRS and CDR2 is YFSETQ. CDR3 loop: CASSTGTSAETQYF. In DNA form, the CDR3 reads TGCGCCAGCAGCACCGGGACTAGCGCAGAGACCCAGTACTTC. Combining the CDR3 with reference TRBV5-1 and TRBJ2-5 gives the whole variable domain KAGVTQTPRYLIKTRGQQVTLSCSPISGHRSVSWYQQTPGQGLQFLFEYFSETQRNKGNFPGRFSGRQFSNSRSEMNVSTLELGDSALYLCASSTGTSAETQYFGPGTRLLVL.

V and J are TRBV5-1 and TRBJ2-7; D may be TRBD2 (5 bases). The V and J ends lost 5 bases and 2 bases respectively, with 11 bases between them. CDR3 length equals 13 residues. In germline, CDR1 is SGHRS, CDR2 YFSETQ. The CDR3: CASSPGLAYEQYF. CDR3 nucleotides: TGCGCCAGCAGTCCCGGACTTGCCTACGAGCAGTACTTC.

The chain is built from TRBV5-1 and TRBJ2-1; 10 positions match TRBD1. The CDR3 covers 15 residues. Trimming at V came to 1 base and at J to 9 bases, leaving 7 bases not matched to a gene. Germline CDR1 SGHRS, CDR2 YFSETQ. The CDR3 region has the DNA TGCGCCAGCAGCTTGCCGGGACAGGGGAGTGGTGAGCAGTTCTTC. Residues: CASSLPGQGSGEQFF. Full variable domain (rest looked up from reference TRBV5-1 and TRBJ2-1): KAGVTQTPRYLIKTRGQQVTLSCSPISGHRSVSWYQQTPGQGLQFLFEYFSETQRNKGNFPGRFSGRQFSNSRSEMNVSTLELGDSALYLCASSLPGQGSGEQFFGPGTRLTVL.

The chain combines TRBV14 with TRBJ1-2; 7 nucleotides line up with TRBD1. V dropped 0 bases and J dropped 1; count of bases not matched to a gene: 2. The CDR3 loop spans 15 amino acids. CDR1 and CDR2 (germline): SGHDN, FVKESK. The CDR3 loop is CASSQETGSNYGYTF. CDR3 DNA sequence: TGTGCCAGCAGCCAAGAGACAGGGAGTAACTATGGCTACACCTTC.

The chain employs TRBV5-1 and TRBJ1-1; D not resolved. The CDR3 spans 15 residues. Per germline, CDR1 SGHRS and CDR2 YFSETQ. Trimming left V 0 bases short and J 2 bases short, with 11 bases between. CDR3 loop: CASSLGLSPNTEAFF. As DNA, the CDR3 is TGCGCCAGCAGCTTGGGACTGAGCCCCAACACTGAAGCTTTCTTT.

The genes are TRBV10-3 and TRBJ2-7; 10 bases fit TRBD2. Per germline, CDR1 ENHRY and CDR2 SYGVKD. The CDR3 covers 16 residues. V gave up 2 bases and J gave up 2 bases; unmatched junction bases: 6. Here the CDR3 DNA reads TGTGCCATCAGTGAGAGGGCTAGCGGGAGTACCTACGAGCAGTACTTC. It specifies CAISERASGSTYEQYF.

The chain combines TRBV19 with TRBJ2-2; TRBD2 agrees at 12 bases. Unmatched junction bases numbered 4, after V lost 8 bases and J lost 6 bases. The CDR3 totals 14 residues. CDR1 is LNHDA, CDR2 SQIVND, per germline (reference sequence). The CDR3 coding sequence is TGTGCCAGTTTGAGACTAGCGGGAGCCGGGGAGCTGTTTTTT. It yields the protein CASLRLAGAGELFF.

The chain has TRBV9 and TRBJ1-1; D may be TRBD1 (5 bases). The CDR3 has 13 amino acids. CDR1 and CDR2 (germline): SGDLS, YYNGEE. V gave up 2 bases and J gave up 8 bases, with 13 bases separating them. CDR3 sequence: CASSVVPEGEAFF. In DNA, the CDR3 is TGTGCCAGCAGCGTGGTACCGGAGGGGGAAGCTTTCTTT.